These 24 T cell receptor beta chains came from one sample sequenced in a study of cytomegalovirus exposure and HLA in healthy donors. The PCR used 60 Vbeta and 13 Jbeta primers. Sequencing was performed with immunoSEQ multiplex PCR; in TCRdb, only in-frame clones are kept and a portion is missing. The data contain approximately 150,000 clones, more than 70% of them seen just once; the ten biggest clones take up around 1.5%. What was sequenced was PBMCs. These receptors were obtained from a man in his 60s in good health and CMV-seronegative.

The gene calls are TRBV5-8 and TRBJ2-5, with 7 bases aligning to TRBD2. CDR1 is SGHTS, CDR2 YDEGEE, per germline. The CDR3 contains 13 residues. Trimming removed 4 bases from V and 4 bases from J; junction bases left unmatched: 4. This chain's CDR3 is CASSLWGGETQYF. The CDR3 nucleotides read TGTGCCAGCAGCCTTTGGGGGGGAGAGACCCAGTACTTC. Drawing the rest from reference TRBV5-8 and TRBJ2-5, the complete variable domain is EAGVTQSPTHLIKTRGQQATLRCSPISGHTSVYWYQQALGLGLQFLLWYDEGEERNRGNFPPRFSGRQFPNYSSELNVNALELEDSALYLCASSLWGGETQYFGPGTRLLVL.

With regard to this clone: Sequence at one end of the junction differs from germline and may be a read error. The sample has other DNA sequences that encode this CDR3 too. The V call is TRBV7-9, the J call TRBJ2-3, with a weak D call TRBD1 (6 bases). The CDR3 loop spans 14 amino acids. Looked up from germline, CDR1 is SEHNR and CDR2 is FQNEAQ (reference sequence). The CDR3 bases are TGTGCCAGTAGCTGGGCAGGGGTGCCAGATACGCAGTATTTT. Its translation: CASSWAGVPDTQYF.

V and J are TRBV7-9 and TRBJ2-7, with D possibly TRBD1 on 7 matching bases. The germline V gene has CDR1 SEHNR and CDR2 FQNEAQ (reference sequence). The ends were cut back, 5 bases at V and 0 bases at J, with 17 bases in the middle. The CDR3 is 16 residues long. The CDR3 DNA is TGTGCCAGCAGCCCACTGCGGGACAGAATCTCCTACGAGCAGTACTTC. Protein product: CASSPLRDRISYEQYF.

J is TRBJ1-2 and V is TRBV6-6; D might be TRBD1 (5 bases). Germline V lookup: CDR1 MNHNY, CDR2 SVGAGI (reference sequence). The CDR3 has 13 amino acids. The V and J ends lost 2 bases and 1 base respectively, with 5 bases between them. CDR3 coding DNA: TGTGCCAGCAGTTACGACAGTAACTATGGCTACACCTTC. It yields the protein CASSYDSNYGYTF.

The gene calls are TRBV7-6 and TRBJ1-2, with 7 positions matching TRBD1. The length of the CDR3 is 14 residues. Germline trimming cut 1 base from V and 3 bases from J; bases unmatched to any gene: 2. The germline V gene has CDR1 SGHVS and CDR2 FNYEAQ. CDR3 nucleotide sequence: TGTGCCAGCAGCTTAGAGGGGGCGGACTATGGCTACACCTTC. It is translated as CASSLEGADYGYTF.

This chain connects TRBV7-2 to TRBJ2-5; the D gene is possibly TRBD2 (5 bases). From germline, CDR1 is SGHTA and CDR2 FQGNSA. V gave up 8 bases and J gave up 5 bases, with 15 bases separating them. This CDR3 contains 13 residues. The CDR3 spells CASRAGNLETQYF. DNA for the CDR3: TGTGCCAGCCGAGCCGGGAATTTGGAGACCCAGTACTTC. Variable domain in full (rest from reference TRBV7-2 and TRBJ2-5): GAGVSQSPSNKVTEKGKDVELRCDPISGHTALYWYRQSLGQGLEFLIYFQGNSAPDKSGLPSDRFSAERTGGSVSTLTIQRTQQEDSAVYLCASRAGNLETQYFGPGTRLLVL.

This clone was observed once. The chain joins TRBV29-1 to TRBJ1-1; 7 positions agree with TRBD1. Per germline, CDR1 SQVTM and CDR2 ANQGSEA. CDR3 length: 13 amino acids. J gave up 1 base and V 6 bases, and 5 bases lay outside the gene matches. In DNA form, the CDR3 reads TGCAGCGTCACCCCAGGGGGGAACACTGAAGCTTTCTTT. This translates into CSVTPGGNTEAFF. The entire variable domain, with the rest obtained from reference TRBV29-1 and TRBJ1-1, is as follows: SAVISQKPSRDICQRGTSLTIQCQVDSQVTMMFWYRQQPGQSLTLIATANQGSEATYESGFVIDKFPISRPNLTFSTLTVSNMSPEDSSIYLCSVTPGGNTEAFFGQGTRLTVV.

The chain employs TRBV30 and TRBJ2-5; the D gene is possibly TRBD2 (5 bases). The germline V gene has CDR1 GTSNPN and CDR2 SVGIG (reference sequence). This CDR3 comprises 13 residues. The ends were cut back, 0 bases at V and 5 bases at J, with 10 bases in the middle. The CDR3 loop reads CAWSVGSAETQYF. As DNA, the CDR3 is TGTGCCTGGAGTGTAGGTAGCGCGGAGACCCAGTACTTC. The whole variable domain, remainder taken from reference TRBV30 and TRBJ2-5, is SQTIHQWPATLVQPVGSPLSLECTVEGTSNPNLYWYRQAAGRGLQLLFYSVGIGQISSEVPQNLSASRPQDRQFILSSKKLLLSDSGFYLCAWSVGSAETQYFGPGTRLLVL.

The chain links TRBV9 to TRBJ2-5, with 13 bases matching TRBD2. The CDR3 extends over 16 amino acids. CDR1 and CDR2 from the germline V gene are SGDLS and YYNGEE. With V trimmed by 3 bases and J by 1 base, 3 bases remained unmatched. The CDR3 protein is CASSEGLAGTQETQYF. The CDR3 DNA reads TGTGCCAGCAGCGAGGGACTAGCGGGGACCCAAGAGACCCAGTACTTC.

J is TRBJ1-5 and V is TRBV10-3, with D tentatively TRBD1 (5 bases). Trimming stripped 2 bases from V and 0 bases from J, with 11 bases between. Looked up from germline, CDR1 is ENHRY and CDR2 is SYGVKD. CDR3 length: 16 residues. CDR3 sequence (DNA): TGTGCCATCAGTGAGGGGACTGGGTATAGCAATCAGCCCCAGCATTTT. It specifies CAISEGTGYSNQPQHF.

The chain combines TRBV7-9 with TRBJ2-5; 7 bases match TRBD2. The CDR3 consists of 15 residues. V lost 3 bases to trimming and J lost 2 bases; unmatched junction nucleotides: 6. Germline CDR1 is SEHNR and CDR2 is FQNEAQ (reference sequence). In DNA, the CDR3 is TGTGCCAGCAGCTTTCCCGGGGGGAGGCAAGAGACCCAGTACTTC. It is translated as CASSFPGGRQETQYF.

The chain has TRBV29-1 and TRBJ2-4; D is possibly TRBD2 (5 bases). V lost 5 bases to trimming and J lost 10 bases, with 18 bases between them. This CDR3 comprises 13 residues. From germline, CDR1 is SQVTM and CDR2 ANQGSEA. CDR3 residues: CSVIVAGSGIQYF. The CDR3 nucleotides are TGCAGCGTTATAGTAGCCGGTTCGGGGATTCAGTACTTC.

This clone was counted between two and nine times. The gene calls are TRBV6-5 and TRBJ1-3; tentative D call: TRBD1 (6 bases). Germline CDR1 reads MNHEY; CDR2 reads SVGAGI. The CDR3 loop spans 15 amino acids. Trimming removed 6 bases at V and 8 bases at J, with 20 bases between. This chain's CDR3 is CASSIQGRGVDTIYF. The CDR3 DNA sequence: TGTGCCAGCAGCATACAGGGAAGAGGTGTAGACACCATATATTTT.

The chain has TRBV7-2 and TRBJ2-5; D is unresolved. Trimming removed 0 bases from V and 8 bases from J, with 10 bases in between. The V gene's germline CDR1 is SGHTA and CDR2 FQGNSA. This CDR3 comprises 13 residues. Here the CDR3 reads CASSLAHTETQYF. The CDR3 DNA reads TGTGCCAGCAGCTTAGCCCACACAGAAACCCAGTACTTC.

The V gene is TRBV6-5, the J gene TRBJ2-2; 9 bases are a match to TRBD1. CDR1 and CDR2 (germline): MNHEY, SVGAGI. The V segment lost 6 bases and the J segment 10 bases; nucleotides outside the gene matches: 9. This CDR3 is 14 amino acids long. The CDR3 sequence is CASRRGTGTLELFF. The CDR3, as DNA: TGTGCCAGCAGACGAGGGACAGGGACCCTGGAGCTGTTTTTT.

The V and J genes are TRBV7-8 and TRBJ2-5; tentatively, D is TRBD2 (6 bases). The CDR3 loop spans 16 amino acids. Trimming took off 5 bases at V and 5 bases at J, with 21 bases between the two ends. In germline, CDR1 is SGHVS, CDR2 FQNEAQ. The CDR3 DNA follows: TGTGCCAGCAGCGTCGGTGCGGGCGGCGGGGTGGAGACCCAGTACTTC. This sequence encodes CASSVGAGGGVETQYF.

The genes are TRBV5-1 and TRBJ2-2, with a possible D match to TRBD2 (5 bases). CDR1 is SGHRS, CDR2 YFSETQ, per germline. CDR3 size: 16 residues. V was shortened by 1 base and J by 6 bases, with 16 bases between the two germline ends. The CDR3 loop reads CASSLIPRAEAGELFF. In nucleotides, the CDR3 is TGCGCCAGCAGCTTGATCCCTCGGGCGGAGGCCGGGGAGCTGTTTTTT.

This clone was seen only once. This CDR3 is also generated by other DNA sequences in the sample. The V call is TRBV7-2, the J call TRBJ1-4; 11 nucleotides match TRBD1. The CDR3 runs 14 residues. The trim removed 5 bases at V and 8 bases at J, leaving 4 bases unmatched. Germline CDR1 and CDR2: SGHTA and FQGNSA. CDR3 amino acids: CASSLDRGLEKLFF. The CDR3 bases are TGTGCCAGCAGCCTGGACAGGGGGCTAGAAAAACTGTTTTTT.

The CDR3 loop is CASSLEAGSPPLHF. CDR3 bases: TGTGCCAGCAGCTTGGAGGCAGGTTCCCCTCCCCTCCACTTT. The chain recombines TRBV5-4 with TRBJ1-6; no definite D call. Trimming removed 0 bases at V and 13 bases at J, with 14 bases between. Germline V lookup: CDR1 SGHNT, CDR2 YYREEE (reference sequence). This CDR3 is built from 14 residues.

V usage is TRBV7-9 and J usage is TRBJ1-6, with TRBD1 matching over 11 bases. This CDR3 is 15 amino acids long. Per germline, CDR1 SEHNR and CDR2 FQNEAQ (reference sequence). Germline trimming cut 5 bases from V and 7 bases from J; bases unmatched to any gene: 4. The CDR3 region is CASSPGDRGNSPLHF. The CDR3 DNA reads TGTGCCAGCAGCCCAGGGGACAGGGGGAATTCACCCCTCCACTTT.

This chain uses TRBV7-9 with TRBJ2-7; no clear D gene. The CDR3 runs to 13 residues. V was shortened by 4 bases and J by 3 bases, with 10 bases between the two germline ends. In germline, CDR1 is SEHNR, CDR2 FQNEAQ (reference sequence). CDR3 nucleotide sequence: TGTGCCAGCAGCTCAATTGAGCACTACGAGCAGTACTTC. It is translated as CASSSIEHYEQYF.

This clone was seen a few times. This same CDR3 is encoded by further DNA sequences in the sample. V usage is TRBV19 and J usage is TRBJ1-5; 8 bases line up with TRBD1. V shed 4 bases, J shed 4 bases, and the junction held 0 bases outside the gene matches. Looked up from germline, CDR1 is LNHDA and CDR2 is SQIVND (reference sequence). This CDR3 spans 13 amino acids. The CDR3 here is CASSRQGNQPQHF. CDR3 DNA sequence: TGTGCCAGTAGTAGACAGGGGAATCAGCCCCAGCATTTT.

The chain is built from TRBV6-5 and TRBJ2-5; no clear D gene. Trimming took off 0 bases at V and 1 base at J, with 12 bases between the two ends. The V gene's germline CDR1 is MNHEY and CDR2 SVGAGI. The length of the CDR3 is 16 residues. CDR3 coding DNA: TGTGCCAGCAGTTACTCGATCCAATACGGCCAAGAGACCCAGTACTTC. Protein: CASSYSIQYGQETQYF.

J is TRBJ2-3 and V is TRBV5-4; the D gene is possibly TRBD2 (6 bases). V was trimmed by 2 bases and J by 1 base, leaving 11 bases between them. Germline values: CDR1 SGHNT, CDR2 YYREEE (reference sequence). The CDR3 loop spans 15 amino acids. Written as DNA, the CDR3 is TGTGCCAGCAGCTTCAAGGTAGCGGGCACAGATACGCAGTATTTT. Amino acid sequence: CASSFKVAGTDTQYF.